This TCR beta chain was identified during a study of glioma-infiltrating T cells. Study results and limitations: Tissue and blood shared very few CDR3 sequences.

This clonotype was counted at least ten times. Its specificity is unknown. The iRepertoire nested amplicon-rescue multiplex PCR amplified TCR alpha and beta CDR3s from RNA. TCRdb re-analysed the multiplex PCR reads in MiXCR, keeping a single row per CDR3 protein. The table has approximately 120,000 distinct CDR3 sequences, 20% to 30% seen once. The CDR3 spans 15 residues. Germline V CDR1 and CDR2: SGHTA, FQGNSA. With 1 base removed from V and 4 bases from J, the gap between germline ends came to 14 bases. The chain joins TRBV7-2 to TRBJ2-7; D gene ambiguous. The sample was glioma tissue, nonneoplastic brain tissue, or PBMCs (not recorded which). This TCR came from a human donor with low-grade glioma or glioblastoma, undergoing nonglioma brain surgery, or in good health (not recorded which). The CDR3 loop is CASSLVQQMTYEQYF. DNA for the CDR3: TGTGCCAGCAGCTTAGTTCAGCAGATGACTTACGAGCAGTACTTC.